This is a list of T cell receptor beta chains from one sample in a study of early T cells in non-severe SARS-CoV-2 infection. TCRdb fed the 5' RACE reads into MiXCR, producing one record per CDR3 protein. The sample has approximately 35,000 distinct CDR3 sequences; 5.7% are singletons. The sequenced sample was whole blood. These TCRs come from an adult who was a healthcare worker with PCR-confirmed SARS-CoV-2 infection or an uninfected control (not recorded which). Each CDR3 is given with its conserved first and last residue. A clone size is listed for some rows: how often the clone was seen (once, few, many), or a class if it is expanded.

abundance | v_gene | CDR3aa
. | TRBV5-1 | CASSNRGQEGETQYF
. | TRBV7-2 | CASSLGAETYNEQFF
many | TRBV5-6 | CASSLGVQETQYF
many | TRBV19 | CASSIKGLAGEAQFF
many | TRBV7-6 | CASSLAGVTGELFF
. | TRBV7-8 | CASSSLLVNEQFF
few | TRBV19 | CASSIRQARRDGELFF
many | TRBV28 | CASSTPRVEGYNEQFF
many | TRBV20-1 | CSADSGTGLDTQYF
many | TRBV29-1 | CSVAAGGRTEAFF
few | TRBV10-3 | CATQLGGSTEAFF
many | TRBV7-2 | CASSLAQGGYGYTF
few | TRBV6-6 | CASSSKTSGRTDTQYF
few | TRBV6-5 | CASSISGNTGELFF
few | TRBV4-3 | CASSQGDYRELFF
many | TRBV19 | CASSIEEAGGPKDTQYF
many | TRBV21-1 | CASSPGGDNQPQHF
. | TRBV29-1 | CSAKWGSTETQYF
many | TRBV12-3/TRBV12-4 | CASSLYEFGGRALAQYF
few | TRBV6-1 | CASRPGQGSTDTQYF
. | TRBV20-1 | CSARDWRTSGMADTQYF
many | TRBV10-3 | CAISEREGGAKNIQYF
few | TRBV5-1 | CASSGGQGDYEQYF
many | TRBV20-1 | CSARQGSSVLYTDTQYF
many | TRBV28 | CASSTEGAGANVLTF
many | TRBV20-1 | CSAKLRVYEQYF
few | TRBV6-5 | CASRVGRNQPQHF
many | TRBV9 | CASSVAASGSISTDTQYF
many | TRBV11-2 | CASSLSRSGRGAYNEQFF
many | TRBV27 | CASSSPDRGWGYNEQFF
many | TRBV6-1 | CASNNGLNTGELFF